The T cell receptor (beta chain) under discussion was sequenced for a study of cytomegalovirus exposure and HLA in healthy donors. Looking at the study overall: Early on, a data release was issued that held 80 million to 90 million unique TCRs from HLA-typed donors. General study results and limits: Presence/absence analyses supposed approximately even sequencing depth among donors. Researchers reportedly found TCR beta sequences accurately predicted most subjects' HLA-A and HLA-B alleles.

Concerning this clone itself: Its antigen is undetermined.

The CDR3 consists of 16 residues. CDR1 SGHRS and CDR2 YFSETQ come from the germline V gene. With 0 bases clipped from V and 7 bases from J, the junction kept 5 bases outside the gene matches. PCR used 60 Vbeta primers and 13 Jbeta primers. Measured with immunoSEQ multiplex PCR; TCRdb has only the in-frame clones, and not every one. The profile shows about 190,000 clones, just under 75% of them singletons. The source of this sequence is a man younger than 40 in good health and CMV-seropositive. Sequencing used PBMCs. V and J are TRBV5-1 and TRBJ2-2; 11 bases align to TRBD2. CDR3 DNA: TGCGCCAGCAGCTTGGTGGCTAGCGGGAGGTTCGGGGAGCTGTTTTTT. The encoded protein is CASSLVASGRFGELFF.